What follows are 19 T cell receptor beta chains derived from one specimen sequenced in a study of control samples from healthy donors and cancer patients. Sequencing was performed with immunoSEQ multiplex PCR; in TCRdb, only in-frame clones are kept and a portion is missing. The sample shows about 26,000 clones, more than 75% of them seen only once. Sequences were obtained from PBMCs. The receptors come from a man between 60 and 75 years old with colorectal cancer.

The chain is built from TRBV5-1 and TRBJ2-7; D is unclear. The V gene lost 2 bases and the J gene lost 2 bases, with 8 bases spanning the gap. CDR1 is SGHRS, CDR2 YFSETQ, per germline. The CDR3 spans 13 residues. The CDR3 sequence is CASSFGITYEQYF. As DNA, the CDR3 is TGCGCCAGCAGCTTTGGGATTACCTACGAGCAGTACTTC.

The chain links TRBV5-4 to TRBJ1-1; perhaps TRBD1 as D (6 bases). V gave up 3 bases and J gave up 7 bases, with 16 bases separating them. The CDR3 runs 14 residues. CDR1 is SGHNT and CDR2 is YYREEE in the germline V gene (reference sequence). The CDR3 region has the DNA TGTGCCAGCAGCTCTCAGGGGAGACAGATTGAAGCTTTCTTT. Protein product: CASSSQGRQIEAFF. Full variable domain (rest looked up from reference TRBV5-4 and TRBJ1-1): ETGVTQSPTHLIKTRGQQVTLRCSSQSGHNTVSWYQQALGQGPQFIFQYYREEENGRGNFPPRFSGLQFPNYSSELNVNALELDDSALYLCASSSQGRQIEAFFGQGTRLTVV.

The gene calls are TRBV5-6 and TRBJ1-5, with a possible D match to TRBD1 (6 bases). Germline lookup yields CDR1 SGHDT and CDR2 YYEEEE. V lost 1 base and J lost 11, with 22 bases in between. The CDR3 loop spans 16 amino acids. CDR3 nucleotides: TGTGCCAGCAGCTTGTCTCCCTCGGACAGCTCCTTGACCCAGCATTTT. Amino acid sequence: CASSLSPSDSSLTQHF.

This rearrangement joins TRBV3-1 (or the pseudogene TRBV3-2) to TRBJ2-1; 10 nucleotides agree with TRBD1. The J segment lost 3 bases and the V segment lost 0 bases, leaving 5 bases of the junction unmatched. The CDR3 consists of 17 residues. The germline gives CDR1 LGHDT, CDR2 YNNKEL (reference sequence). The chain's CDR3 is CASSQDGGTGVYNEQFF. CDR3 nucleotides: TGTGCCAGCAGCCAAGATGGGGGGACAGGGGTCTACAATGAGCAGTTCTTC.

This chain links TRBV7-9 with TRBJ1-2, with 7 bases that match TRBD1. The CDR3 length is 17 residues. Germline V CDR1 and CDR2: SEHNR, FQNEAQ (reference sequence). With V trimmed by 0 bases and J by 3 bases, 10 bases remained unmatched. The CDR3 DNA follows: TGTGCCAGCAGCTTAGCGGTGAACCGACAGGGTCACTATGGCTACACCTTC. Its translation is CASSLAVNRQGHYGYTF.

The J gene is TRBJ2-6, the V gene TRBV9, with a tentative D call TRBD1 (5 bases). Trimming removed 4 bases from V and 0 bases from J, with 8 bases in between. From germline, CDR1 is SGDLS and CDR2 YYNGEE. The CDR3 spans 15 residues. The DNA for the CDR3 is TGTGCCAGCAGCTTAGACAGCTCTGGGGCCAACGTCCTGACTTTC. Encoded protein: CASSLDSSGANVLTF.

V and J are TRBV3-1 (or the pseudogene TRBV3-2) and TRBJ2-5; no reliable D call. Trimming removed 0 bases from V and 8 bases from J, with 10 bases in between. Germline V gene data show CDR1 as LGHDT and CDR2 as YNNKEL (reference sequence). The CDR3 length is 13 residues. DNA of the CDR3: TGTGCCAGCAGCCAAGACTGGGAAGGAACCCAGTACTTC. Translating it yields CASSQDWEGTQYF.

The chain uses TRBV5-1 and TRBJ2-3; 12 bases agree with TRBD2. CDR3 length: 18 residues. Germline CDR1 reads SGHRS; CDR2 reads YFSETQ. Germline trimming cut 2 bases from V and 5 bases from J; bases unmatched to any gene: 12. The CDR3 region is CASSFFPITSGGKDTQYF. The CDR3 coding sequence is TGCGCCAGCAGCTTCTTCCCCATAACTAGCGGGGGGAAAGATACGCAGTATTTT.

CDR3 protein: CASSYGDTKYEQYF. The CDR3 DNA reads TGTGCCAGCAGTTACGGGGACACCAAGTACGAGCAGTACTTC. This chain links TRBV6-5 with TRBJ2-7, with D possibly TRBD1 on 6 matching bases. Germline V gene lookup returns CDR1 MNHEY and CDR2 SVGAGI. CDR3 length: 14 residues. V lost 2 bases and J lost 4, with 12 bases in between.

This chain connects TRBV7-9 to TRBJ1-2; D unresolved. Germline V lookup: CDR1 SEHNR, CDR2 FQNEAQ (reference sequence). The CDR3 has 14 amino acids. Between the trimmed V and J ends, which lost 5 bases and 0 bases, there was a span of 10 bases. CDR3 protein: CASSPMGSNYGYTF. Written as DNA, the CDR3 is TGTGCCAGCAGCCCCATGGGGTCTAACTATGGCTACACCTTC.

This clone was observed a few times. The V gene is TRBV9, the J gene TRBJ1-2; 7 positions agree with TRBD1. Germline V gene lookup returns CDR1 SGDLS and CDR2 YYNGEE. CDR3 length: 18 residues. Trimming cost V 1 base and J 3 bases; bases outside gene matches: 15. As DNA, the CDR3 is TGTGCCAGCAGCGTATACGGCGCCGACGGACAGGCGGACTATGGCTACACCTTC. Translating gives CASSVYGADGQADYGYTF.

This sequence joins TRBV13 and TRBJ2-1; the match to TRBD2 covers 13 bases. The ends lost 1 base at V and 1 base at J; junction bases unmatched: 4. Germline values: CDR1 PRHDT, CDR2 FYEKMQ (reference sequence). The CDR3 is made up of 18 amino acids. CDR3: CASSLAGLAGASYNEQFF. CDR3 coding DNA: TGTGCCAGCAGCTTAGCTGGACTAGCGGGGGCGTCCTACAATGAGCAGTTCTTC.

Written as DNA, the CDR3 is TGTGCCAGCAGAAAGAGCAGGGAGGCGAGTACCGGGGAGCTGTTTTTT. Translation gives CASRKSREASTGELFF. The chain has TRBV7-2 and TRBJ2-2; D might be TRBD2 (6 bases). CDR3 length: 16 residues. CDR1 SGHTA and CDR2 FQGNSA come from the germline V gene. Trimming left V 6 bases short and J 5 bases short, with 19 bases between.

The rearrangement uses TRBV7-6 and TRBJ2-1, with D perhaps matching TRBD1 (6 bases). Germline V lookup: CDR1 SGHVS, CDR2 FNYEAQ. The V gene lost 2 bases and the J gene lost 15 bases, with 26 bases spanning the gap. The CDR3 has 16 amino acids. The CDR3 sequence: CASSLPARTVDQRLFF. The CDR3 nucleotides read TGTGCCAGCAGCTTACCCGCGCGGACAGTCGATCAACGCCTGTTCTTC.

This clone has only a few counts. The rearrangement links TRBV29-1 to TRBJ1-5, with TRBD1 matching over 8 bases. There are 14 residues in the CDR3. Germline V gene sequence: CDR1 SQVTM, CDR2 ANQGSEA. The J segment lost 5 bases and the V segment lost 6 bases, leaving 9 bases of the junction unmatched. This CDR3 is CSVVQGARDQPQHF. The CDR3 region has the DNA TGCAGCGTGGTGCAGGGGGCGCGGGATCAGCCCCAGCATTTT.

The rearrangement uses TRBV25-1 and TRBJ1-3; 7 bases line up with TRBD1. The CDR3 covers 14 residues. Per the germline V gene, CDR1 is MGHDK and CDR2 is SYGVNS. The junction had 3 bases not matched to a gene; V was cut back by 4 bases and J by 3 bases. This CDR3 reads CASSGGGGGNTIYF. CDR3 coding DNA: TGTGCCAGCAGTGGAGGGGGCGGTGGAAACACCATATATTTT.

This chain uses TRBV5-4 with TRBJ2-7, with 7 bases fitting TRBD1. CDR3 length equals 14 residues. Germline V gene sequence: CDR1 SGHNT, CDR2 YYREEE (reference sequence). The trim removed 0 bases at V and 3 bases at J, leaving 3 bases unmatched. CDR3 residues: CASSLDAGGYEQYV. The CDR3, as DNA: TGTGCCAGCAGCTTGGACGCAGGGGGCTACGAGCAGTACGTC.

This chain links TRBV4-3 with TRBJ1-1, with a tentative D call TRBD1 (5 bases). CDR1 LGHNA and CDR2 YSLEER come from the germline V gene. The CDR3 is 17 amino acids. Trimming left V 0 bases short and J 2 bases short, with 16 bases between. The CDR3 coding sequence is TGCGCCAGCAGCCAAGATTCCGGGGCGTTTATTAACACTGAAGCTTTCTTT. Its protein product is CASSQDSGAFINTEAFF.

V is TRBV4-1 and J is TRBJ2-1, with TRBD1 matching 8 bases. Germline V gene data show CDR1 as MGHRA and CDR2 as YSYEKL. Losses at the gene ends were 4 bases for V and 4 bases for J; bases not matched to a gene: 12. The CDR3 has 17 residues. The CDR3 is CASSLHTGGTGYNEQFF. CDR3 in DNA: TGCGCCAGCAGCCTACACACAGGGGGGACAGGTTACAATGAGCAGTTCTTC.